This TCR beta chain was found in a study of blood T cell dynamics during melanoma immunotherapy. The CDR3 consists of 13 residues. The V end lost 6 bases, the J end lost 5 bases, and 12 bases lay between the germline ends. CDR1 is LNHDA and CDR2 is SQIVND in the germline V gene (reference sequence). Profiled with immunoSEQ multiplex PCR; TCRdb holds only in-frame clones, not every one. The data show some 11,000 clones, over 70% seen once. As to time point: week 3, after first cycle of checkpoint inhibitor. V and J are TRBV19 and TRBJ2-3; D gene unclear. The receptor was derived from a human donor with melanoma. The sequences come from blood, collected from a patient treated with checkpoint blockade. CDR3 protein: CASRSGTRDTQYF. Here the CDR3 DNA reads TGTGCCAGTAGGTCCGGCACAAGAGATACGCAGTATTTT.